These 16 T cell receptor beta chains originate from one sample sequenced in a study of OX40 agonist ivuxolimab in advanced cancers. The method was immunoSEQ multiplex PCR; TCRdb's version includes in-frame clones alone and lacks a portion of them. The sample has 40,000 to 65,000 clones, approximately 90% seen once. The specimen was CD4+ or CD8+ T cells sorted from blood, collected in a trial of the OX40 agonist ivuxolimab. The source of these receptors is an adult with an advanced solid tumor such as melanoma, head and neck, liver or kidney cancer.

The V and J genes are TRBV28 and TRBJ1-1; 9 nucleotides align to TRBD1. This CDR3 comprises 16 residues. Germline V CDR1 and CDR2: MDHEN, SYDVKM. Trimming cost V 4 bases and J 4 bases; bases outside gene matches: 10. CDR3 DNA: TGTGCCAGCAGTTCCCCGGGACAGGGATTGTTCACTGAAGCTTTCTTT. This encodes CASSSPGQGLFTEAFF.

The genes are TRBV2 and TRBJ2-2; maybe TRBD1 (6 bases). The CDR3 spans 13 residues. V lost 6 bases and J lost 7, with 12 bases in between. The germline CDR1 and CDR2 sequences are SNHLY and FYNNEI. The CDR3: CASRRGIVGELFF. For the CDR3, the DNA is TGTGCCAGCAGGAGGGGGATAGTCGGGGAGCTGTTTTTT.

This clone was seen a handful of times. The chain combines TRBV7-9 with TRBJ2-7; D remains unclear. V shed 5 bases and J shed 3 bases, with 2 bases lying between them. From germline, CDR1 is SEHNR and CDR2 FQNEAQ (reference sequence). CDR3 length: 10 residues. In nucleotides, the CDR3 is TGTGCCAGCAGCGACTACGAGCAGTACTTC. This encodes CASSDYEQYF.

The CDR3 loop is CASQGAHEQFF. The CDR3 DNA is TGTGCCAGTCAGGGGGCCCATGAGCAGTTCTTC. The chain employs TRBV2 and TRBJ2-1, with TRBD1 identical over 8 bases. In germline, CDR1 is SNHLY, CDR2 FYNNEI. The CDR3 runs to 11 residues. Losses at the gene ends were 9 bases for V and 8 bases for J; bases not matched to a gene: 3.

The chain carries TRBV6-5 and TRBJ2-3; TRBD1 aligns across 7 bases. The CDR3 extends over 14 amino acids. V lost 6 bases, J lost 2 bases, and 5 bases stayed unmatched. Germline V gene data show CDR1 as MNHEY and CDR2 as SVGAGI. CDR3 protein: CASSRQGTTDTQYF. The CDR3 nucleotides read TGTGCCAGCAGCCGACAGGGTACCACAGATACGCAGTATTTT.

This clone was counted once. The chain combines TRBV18 with TRBJ1-3; tentative D call: TRBD1 (5 bases). V was clipped by 6 bases and J by 7 bases, with 10 bases between them. The CDR3 contains 12 residues. In germline, CDR1 is KGHSH, CDR2 LQKENI. CDR3 in amino acids: CASSPGTNTIYF. For the CDR3, the DNA is TGTGCCAGCTCGCCCGGGACGAACACCATATATTTT.

The rearrangement links TRBV9 to TRBJ2-1; a possible D gene is TRBD1 (6 bases). This CDR3 spans 13 amino acids. Germline CDR1 SGDLS, CDR2 YYNGEE. Trimming pared 4 bases from V and 8 bases from J, leaving 13 bases between. The CDR3 sequence: CASSLTGHDEQFF. The CDR3 DNA is TGTGCCAGCAGCCTAACAGGGCACGATGAGCAGTTCTTC.

The V and J genes are TRBV5-4 and TRBJ1-4; D remains unclear. V gave up 0 bases and J gave up 8 bases, with 14 bases separating them. This CDR3 is 15 amino acids long. Germline V CDR1 and CDR2: SGHNT, YYREEE (reference sequence). CDR3 sequence (DNA): TGTGCCAGCAGCTTGGCCTTGGGTGGAGAAGAAAAACTGTTTTTT. Residues: CASSLALGGEEKLFF.

The chain joins TRBV29-1 to TRBJ2-7, with 7 bases matching TRBD1. The germline V gene has CDR1 SQVTM and CDR2 ANQGSEA. CDR3 length: 14 amino acids. Trimming at V came to 4 bases and at J to 2 bases, leaving 8 bases not matched to a gene. In DNA, the CDR3 is TGCAGCGTTGTGGACAGGATTAATACCTACGAGCAGTACTTC. Protein product: CSVVDRINTYEQYF.

The CDR3 region is CASSLGGPDTQYF. CDR3 nucleotide sequence: TGCGCCAGCAGCTTGGGGGGTCCAGATACGCAGTATTTT. The chain joins TRBV5-1 to TRBJ2-3; D is unresolved. Germline V gene lookup returns CDR1 SGHRS and CDR2 YFSETQ. The V gene lost 0 bases and the J gene lost 4 bases, with 6 bases spanning the gap. The CDR3 totals 13 residues.

This chain connects TRBV27 to TRBJ2-2; 8 bases agree with TRBD2. The CDR3 has 14 amino acids. Per germline, CDR1 MNHEY and CDR2 SMNVEV (reference sequence). V was pared by 6 bases and J by 1 base, with 1 base of the junction left unmatched. The DNA for the CDR3 is TGTGCCAGCAGGCTAGCGGGGAACACCGGGGAGCTGTTTTTT. It codes for CASRLAGNTGELFF.

This chain connects TRBV4-1 to TRBJ2-7, with 9 bases fitting TRBD1. Germline values: CDR1 MGHRA, CDR2 YSYEKL. CDR3 length: 14 amino acids. Unmatched junction bases numbered 3, after V lost 0 bases and J lost 6 bases. Here the CDR3 reads CASSQEGQGGEQYF. Written as DNA, the CDR3 is TGCGCCAGCAGCCAAGAGGGACAGGGCGGCGAGCAGTACTTC.

This clone was found a few times. This sequence joins TRBV7-2 and TRBJ1-2, with D possibly TRBD1 on 5 matching bases. Per germline, CDR1 SGHTA and CDR2 FQGNSA. The ends were cut back, 2 bases at V and 4 bases at J, with 11 bases in the middle. The CDR3 runs to 14 residues. The CDR3 region is CASSLKGEGYGYTF. Here the CDR3 DNA reads TGTGCCAGCAGCTTAAAAGGGGAGGGCTATGGCTACACCTTC.

V and J are TRBV28 and TRBJ1-2; 7 nucleotides agree with TRBD1. This CDR3 has 15 residues. Trimming took 5 bases from V and 4 from J; bases not matched to a gene: 10. The V gene's germline CDR1 is MDHEN and CDR2 SYDVKM. The CDR3 spells CASSPQTGFGYGYTF. DNA for the CDR3: TGTGCCAGCAGTCCCCAGACAGGGTTCGGCTATGGCTACACCTTC.

The rearrangement joins TRBV5-5 to TRBJ2-1; TRBD2 agrees at 7 bases. This CDR3 region has 16 residues. CDR1 and CDR2 (germline): SGHKS, YYEKEE (reference sequence). V lost 4 bases, J lost 0 bases, and 7 bases stayed unmatched. Written as DNA, the CDR3 is TGTGCCAGCAGCAGGGACTACCCGAGCTCCTACAATGAGCAGTTCTTC. Amino acid sequence: CASSRDYPSSYNEQFF.

J is TRBJ1-1 and V is TRBV5-8; maybe TRBD1 (5 bases). V shed 6 bases and J shed 11 bases, with 14 bases lying between them. The CDR3 is 11 amino acids. Germline assignment: CDR1 SGHTS and CDR2 YDEGEE. The CDR3 nucleotides read TGTGCCAGCATGCTTGGGGGATCGGCTTTCTTT. Amino acid sequence: CASMLGGSAFF.